The rows below give T cell receptor beta chains drawn from one sample of a study of T cells after yellow fever vaccination. TCRdb itself ran the 5' RACE reads through MiXCR, one entry per CDR3 protein. The sample carries 120,000 or so distinct CDR3 sequences, about 8.4% recorded once. The material sequenced was CD8+ T cells sorted from PBMCs, taken on the day of the yellow fever booster vaccination. These receptors were collected from a man younger than 35 who received the YFV17D yellow fever vaccine. CDR3s include the opening cysteine and the closing phenylalanine or tryptophan. Each record gives: V gene, clone size, D gene, J gene, CDR3 DNA, CDR3 protein. The D gene is left open where the match is weak. Rows may omit the clone size; those that give it use once, few, many or a size class.

TRBV6-5	few	TRBD1	TRBJ2-3	TGTGCCAGCAGTCCTACAGGGGGGTACACAGATACGCAGTATTTT	CASSPTGGYTDTQYF
TRBV7-9	NA	NA	TRBJ1-1	TGTGCCAGCAGCCGCCCCGTGGGAGTGAACACTGAAGCTTTCTTT	CASSRPVGVNTEAFF
TRBV12-3/TRBV12-4	NA	NA	TRBJ2-1	TGTGCCAGCAGTTTAAGTGTTGGGTGGAATGAGCAGTTCTTC	CASSLSVGWNEQFF
TRBV12-5	few	NA	TRBJ2-6	TGTGCTAGTGGTTTGGTAGTCGGAGGGTCGGGGGCCAACGTCCTGACTTTC	CASGLVVGGSGANVLTF
TRBV27	few	TRBD2	TRBJ2-5	TGTGCCAGCAGTTTAGGGCGGGGGCAAGAGACCCAGTACTTC	CASSLGRGQETQYF
TRBV20-1	NA	NA	TRBJ2-6	TGCAGTGCTAGCCCCACAGACTCTGGGGCCAACGTCCTGACTTTC	CSASPTDSGANVLTF
TRBV10-3	many	NA	TRBJ2-4	TGTGCCATCAGCGACGACAGTCGAAACATTCAGTACTTC	CAISDDSRNIQYF
TRBV29-1	NA	TRBD1	TRBJ2-1	TGCAGCGTGAATGGACAGGGGGAGTACAATGAGCAGTTCTTC	CSVNGQGEYNEQFF
TRBV25-1	NA	NA	TRBJ2-5	TGTGCCAGCAGTGAATATAGACACCCCTACAGTGAGACCCAGTACTTC	CASSEYRHPYSETQYF
TRBV30	NA	NA	TRBJ2-7	TGTGCCCACACAGAAAACTACGAGCAGTACTTC	CAHTENYEQYF
TRBV4-3	NA	NA	TRBJ2-2	TGCGCCAGCAGCCAAGATGAGACAGAGATTGGTATAACCGGGGAGCTGTTTTTT	CASSQDETEIGITGELFF
TRBV4-3	few	TRBD1	TRBJ1-6	TGCGCCAGCAGCCAAATGGTAGACAGGGGGGGTTCACCCCTCCACTTT	CASSQMVDRGGSPLHF
TRBV9	many	NA	TRBJ1-5	TGTGCCAGCAGCCCCCTGGCGGGGTACAATCAGCCCCAGCATTTT	CASSPLAGYNQPQHF